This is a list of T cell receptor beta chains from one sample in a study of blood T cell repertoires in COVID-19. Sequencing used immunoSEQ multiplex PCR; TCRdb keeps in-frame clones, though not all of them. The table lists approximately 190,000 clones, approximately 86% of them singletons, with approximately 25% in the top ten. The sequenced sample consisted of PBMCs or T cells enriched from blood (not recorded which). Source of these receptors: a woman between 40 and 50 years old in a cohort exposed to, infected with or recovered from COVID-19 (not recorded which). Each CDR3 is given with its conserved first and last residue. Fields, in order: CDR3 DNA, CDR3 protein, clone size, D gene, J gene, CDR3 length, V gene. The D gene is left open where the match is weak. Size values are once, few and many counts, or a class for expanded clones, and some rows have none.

TGCGCCAGCAGCCAAGATCAACAGGGGGCGAGTAATTCACCCCTCCACTTT	CASSQDQQGASNSPLHF	.	TRBD1	TRBJ1-6	17	TRBV4-1
TGCGCCAGCAGCTTGGCAAAAGCGGGAAGGGTCAATGAGCAGTTCTTC	CASSLAKAGRVNEQFF	.	TRBD2	TRBJ2-1	16	TRBV5-1
TGCGCCAGTTGGGGGCCTGGACAGGCTGCTTCAGGTGAAAAACTGTTTTTT	CASWGPGQAASGEKLFF	.	TRBD1	TRBJ1-4	17	TRBV10-1
TGTGCCAGCAGTTTAGCCAGGGGGTGGGCAGATACGCAGTATTTT	CASSLARGWADTQYF	.	TRBD1	TRBJ2-3	15	TRBV27
TGTGCCAGCTCATCACGAGAGACAGACCCGCCCCAGCATTTT	CASSSRETDPPQHF	.	.	TRBJ1-5	14	TRBV18
TGTGCCAGCAGTGCTAGTGGGACAGGGTTTCAGCCCCAGCATTTT	CASSASGTGFQPQHF	.	TRBD1	TRBJ1-5	15	TRBV25-1
TGTGCCAGCAGGACCACCGGGACAGGCAATGAAAAACTGTTTTTT	CASRTTGTGNEKLFF	.	TRBD1	TRBJ1-4	15	TRBV27
TGTGCCAGCAGTTACTCGTCAGGTCCCCCTGAAGCTTTCTTT	CASSYSSGPPEAFF	.	.	TRBJ1-1	14	TRBV6-5
TGTGCCAGCAGTTTATCCCATTACAATGAGCAGTTCTTC	CASSLSHYNEQFF	.	.	TRBJ2-1	13	TRBV12-3/TRBV12-4
TGTGCCAGCTCGCAGCGACAGGACAGCTCCTACGAGCAGTACTTC	CASSQRQDSSYEQYF	few	.	TRBJ2-7	15	TRBV18
TGTGCCAGCAGGGGACAGGGGGGGCGTGAAAAACTGTTTTTT	CASRGQGGREKLFF	.	TRBD1	TRBJ1-4	14	TRBV2
TGTGCCAGTAGTACGCGTCGGGGAGAGAACACTGAAGCTTTCTTT	CASSTRRGENTEAFF	.	.	TRBJ1-1	15	TRBV19
TGTGCCAGCAGCCAAGTTAGCGGACCCTACGAGCAGTACTTC	CASSQVSGPYEQYF	.	.	TRBJ2-7	14	TRBV7-6
TGTGCCATCAGTGAAATAGCGGGGGGCCAACAAACTAGCACAGATACGCAGTATTTT	CAISEIAGGQQTSTDTQYF	.	TRBD2	TRBJ2-3	19	TRBV10-3
TGCGCCAGCAGTGAGTCCGTGGGACTTAGCTCCTACAATGAGCAGTTCTTC	CASSESVGLSSYNEQFF	once	.	TRBJ2-1	17	TRBV10-1
TGTGCCAGCAGCCTGGTGCTGGCGGGCACAGATACGCAGTATTTT	CASSLVLAGTDTQYF	.	.	TRBJ2-3	15	TRBV7-9
TGTGCCAGCAGCTTCGGGACAGGGCTGGGAAAACTGTTTTTT	CASSFGTGLGKLFF	.	TRBD1	TRBJ1-4	14	TRBV11-3
TGTGCCAGCAGCCAAGATATGGGGAGGCAATATGAGCAGTTCTTC	CASSQDMGRQYEQFF	.	.	TRBJ2-1	15	TRBV3-1/TRBV3-2
TGCGCCAGCAGCCAAGTACGAGCGGGGGCTGAAGCTTTCTTT	CASSQVRAGAEAFF	.	.	TRBJ1-1	14	TRBV4-1
TGTGCCAGCAGCCGGAGCAGCTACGAGCAGTACTTC	CASSRSSYEQYF	few	.	TRBJ2-7	12	TRBV7-9
TGTGCCAGCAGTTACGGGACAGGGGGTGAGCAGTACTTC	CASSYGTGGEQYF	.	TRBD1	TRBJ2-7	13	TRBV14
TGTGCCAGCAGCCAACGTGGTGCGAATTCACCCCTCCACTTT	CASSQRGANSPLHF	.	.	TRBJ1-6	14	TRBV3-1/TRBV3-2
TGTGCCAGCAGCCTCAGGGGAAGGGGGACTGAAGCTTTCTTT	CASSLRGRGTEAFF	.	.	TRBJ1-1	14	TRBV4-2